This is a list of T cell receptor beta chains from one sample in a study of blood T cell repertoires in COVID-19. The data were produced by immunoSEQ multiplex PCR, yet TCRdb's version contains in-frame clones alone and is incomplete. The sample records 120,000 or so clones, 65% to 90% being singletons. Sequencing was done on a sample of peripheral blood. All receptors derive from a woman older than 75 with acute or convalescent COVID-19. CDR3s include the opening cysteine and the closing phenylalanine or tryptophan. Clone sizes are given selectively: once, few, many, or a class where the clone is expanded.

>15|NA|TRBV9|TRBJ1-1
CASSVDGQGDAEAFF
>13|NA|TRBV10-3|TRBJ1-2
CAIRVDRGDGYTF
>14|NA|TRBV7-8|TRBJ1-2
CASSADRANYGYTF
>11|once|TRBV20-1|TRBJ2-3
CSASPGDTQYF
>14|NA|TRBV4-3|TRBJ2-1
CASSQAPAVGEQFF
>14|NA|TRBV12-5|TRBJ1-2
CASGLVRGIDGYTF
>14|NA|TRBV27|TRBJ1-4
CASSPKGDRGKLFF
>14|NA|TRBV7-2|TRBJ2-7
CASSPTSGAYEQYF
>14|once|TRBV6-2/TRBV6-3|TRBJ1-1
CASSPIRGNTEAFF
>14|few|TRBV5-1|TRBJ2-5
CASSNQPTGETQYF
>13|NA|TRBV2|TRBJ2-2
CASSVRGTGELFF
>12|few|TRBV23-1|TRBJ1-2
CASRGQGYGYTF
>15|NA|TRBV29-1|TRBJ1-5
CSASISGRGNQPQHF
>12|few|TRBV20-1|TRBJ1-6
CSASQTDSPLHF
>14|once|TRBV16|TRBJ1-1
CASSQSLGQTEAFF
>17|NA|TRBV5-3|TRBJ1-3
CARSKRQGRGSGNTIYF
>14|NA|TRBV5-4|TRBJ2-4
CASSLRSPKNIQYF
>14|NA|TRBV4-3|TRBJ2-2
CASSQDRRPGELFF
>18|NA|TRBV12-5|TRBJ2-1
CASGTGGDSTGYYNEQFF
>14|NA|TRBV11-3|TRBJ2-1
CASSLARGSGEQFF
>17|NA|TRBV9|TRBJ1-3
CASSTTGTGASGNTIYF
>16|NA|TRBV4-1|TRBJ1-2
CASSLRDRVSNYGYTF
>16|NA|TRBV11-2|TRBJ1-2
CASSSAIGAANYGYTF
>15|NA|TRBV7-9|TRBJ1-4
CASSQWGGLDEKLFF
>16|NA|TRBV7-6|TRBJ1-4
CASSLAYTTTNEKLFF
>14|NA|TRBV5-1|TRBJ1-1
CASSLEVTDRGLFF
>11|NA|TRBV2|TRBJ2-5
CASKGEETQYF
>17|NA|TRBV7-8|TRBJ1-6
CASSLEPRQGTNSPLHF
>15|NA|TRBV7-9|TRBJ1-4
CASSFFTGSAEKLFF
>14|NA|TRBV5-1|TRBJ1-3
CASSPGGSGNTIYF
>14|NA|TRBV7-9|TRBJ2-3
CASSLFAGTDTQYF
>13|NA|TRBV6-1|TRBJ1-2
CASSERDSNGYTF
>13|NA|TRBV6-1|TRBJ1-2
CASSEIPVYGYTF
>14|NA|TRBV6-2/TRBV6-3|TRBJ1-1
CASSNRGDGTEAFF
>15|NA|TRBV4-3|TRBJ2-2
CASVPGLAEAGELFF
>12|NA|TRBV28|TRBJ2-1
CASSLSYNEQFF
>13|NA|TRBV5-1|TRBJ2-3
CASSLQGLDTQYF
>16|NA|TRBV6-6|TRBJ2-5
CASSYSSIKQSETQYF
>17|NA|TRBV4-2|TRBJ2-5
CASSPRLATFYQETQYF
>13|NA|TRBV6-1|TRBJ1-6
CASSEARNSPLHF
>15|NA|TRBV3-1/TRBV3-2|TRBJ1-1
CASSRRGTSLQAAFF
>16|NA|TRBV23-1|TRBJ2-1
CASSQSDRRRQDEQFF
>14|NA|TRBV9|TRBJ2-5
CASSYGGPGETQYF
>16|NA|TRBV4-1|TRBJ1-1
CASSQEAAVLNTEAFF
>16|NA|TRBV5-4|TRBJ2-3
CASSRTSGGRPDTQYF
>12|NA|TRBV5-4|TRBJ1-2
CASSSVNYGYTF
>13|NA|TRBV12-3/TRBV12-4|TRBJ1-3
CASSLFSGNTIYF
>16|once|TRBV29-1|TRBJ1-1
CSVITQGLLRNTEAFF
>16|NA|TRBV11-2|TRBJ2-1
CASSLMTGSSYNEQFF
>15|NA|TRBV7-9|TRBJ1-2
CASSLQGKGDYGYTF
>15|NA|TRBV14|TRBJ1-2
CASSQVAGFLYGYTF
>15|few|TRBV25-1|TRBJ2-2
CARLGGDLNTGELFF
>16|NA|TRBV6-2/TRBV6-3|TRBJ1-3
CASRPGQVFSGNTIYF
>16|NA|TRBV19|TRBJ2-3
CASRLRQRGGPDTQYF
>13|NA|TRBV5-4|TRBJ1-2
CASSWGASDGYTF
>14|NA|TRBV7-2|TRBJ2-3
CASSAIGGTDTQYF
>14|NA|TRBV19|TRBJ1-4
CASSIRTENEKLFF
>14|once|TRBV7-2|TRBJ2-3
CASSWGGQSDTQYF
>13|NA|TRBV6-1|TRBJ2-7
CASSELGRHEQYF
>14|many|TRBV5-8|TRBJ1-1
CASSLAGGGSEAFF